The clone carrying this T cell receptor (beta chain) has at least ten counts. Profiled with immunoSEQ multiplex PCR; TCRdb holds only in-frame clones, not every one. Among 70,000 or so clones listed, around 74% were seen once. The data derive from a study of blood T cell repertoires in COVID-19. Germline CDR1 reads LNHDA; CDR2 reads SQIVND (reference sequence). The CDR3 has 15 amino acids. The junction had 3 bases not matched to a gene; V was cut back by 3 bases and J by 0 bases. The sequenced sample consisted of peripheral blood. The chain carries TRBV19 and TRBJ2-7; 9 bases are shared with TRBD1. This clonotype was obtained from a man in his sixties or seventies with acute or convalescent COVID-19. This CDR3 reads CASSIGQGSSYEQYF. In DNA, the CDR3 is TGTGCCAGTAGTATTGGACAGGGGAGCTCCTACGAGCAGTACTTC.